This record concerns one T cell receptor beta chain sequence. Germline CDR1 reads DFQATT; CDR2 reads SNEGSKA (reference sequence). V lost 6 bases and J lost 0, with 12 bases in between. The CDR3 contains 13 residues. Absent ophthalmopathy progression within 18 months defined stable Graves' hyperthyroidism. The data originate from a study of T cells in Graves' hyperthyroidism and ophthalmopathy. RNA transcripts served as the template for amplifying TCR beta CDR3 regions. TCR CDR3 underwent first-round RT-PCR with the HTBI primer set. TCRdb used MiXCR to reprocess the multiplex PCR reads, holding one entry per CDR3 protein. The table has 75,000 to 100,000 distinct CDR3 sequences, approximately 56% seen once; the top ten hold roughly 29%.

The receptor comes from a woman between 40 and 55 years old with Graves' hyperthyroidism. The chain is built from TRBV20-1 and TRBJ2-7; D is unclear. The sample comprised blood. This CDR3 is CSALSKGSYEQYF. CDR3 DNA sequence: TGCAGTGCCCTAAGCAAGGGCTCCTACGAGCAGTACTTC.